Listed below are T cell receptor beta chains from one sample, sequenced in a study of cytomegalovirus exposure and HLA in healthy donors. Method: immunoSEQ multiplex PCR; TCRdb's copy keeps in-frame clones and lacks some. The table lists roughly 190,000 clones, about nine tenths of them singletons, with about 7.7% in the top ten. Input material: PBMCs. The receptors stem from a man younger than 40 in good health and CMV-seropositive. Each CDR3 is given with its conserved first and last residue. Each record gives: V gene, D gene, J gene, clone size, CDR3 DNA, CDR3 protein. D genes are given only for firm matches. The size entry is marked missing in some rows and otherwise reads once, few, many or a size class.

v_call: TRBV18; d_call: -; j_call: TRBJ1-2; clone_size: -; cdr3_nt: TGTGCCAGCTCACCGCCGGACAGTCTAAGAGCTAACTATGGCTACACCTTC; cdr3_aa: CASSPPDSLRANYGYTF
v_call: TRBV28; d_call: -; j_call: TRBJ1-1; clone_size: once; cdr3_nt: TGTGGGGTCTCCGCCTGGGTGAACACTGAAGCTTTCTTT; cdr3_aa: CGVSAWVNTEAFF
v_call: TRBV5-1; d_call: TRBD2; j_call: TRBJ2-3; clone_size: -; cdr3_nt: TGCGCCAGCAGCTTGCTACTAGCGGGAGAAGATACGCAGTATTTT; cdr3_aa: CASSLLLAGEDTQYF
v_call: TRBV2; d_call: -; j_call: TRBJ2-7; clone_size: -; cdr3_nt: TGTGCGATCGGGGGCAGGGCCGATTGGTACTTC; cdr3_aa: CAIGGRADWYF
v_call: TRBV9; d_call: -; j_call: TRBJ1-1; clone_size: few; cdr3_nt: TGTGCCAGCAGCGTAGGGCCAAACACTGAAGCTTTCTTT; cdr3_aa: CASSVGPNTEAFF
v_call: TRBV19; d_call: TRBD1; j_call: TRBJ2-7; clone_size: -; cdr3_nt: TGTGCCAGTAGTAGACAGGGGACCTCCTACGAGCAGTACTTC; cdr3_aa: CASSRQGTSYEQYF
v_call: TRBV11-2; d_call: -; j_call: TRBJ2-2; clone_size: -; cdr3_nt: TGTGCCAGCAGACCCCAGCTAACCGGGAGGAACACCGGGGAGCTGTTTTTT; cdr3_aa: CASRPQLTGRNTGELFF
v_call: TRBV5-6; d_call: -; j_call: TRBJ2-1; clone_size: -; cdr3_nt: TGTGCCAGCAGAAGGGGTCGGTTTGACAATGAGCAGTTCTTC; cdr3_aa: CASRRGRFDNEQFF
v_call: TRBV15; d_call: TRBD2; j_call: TRBJ2-3; clone_size: -; cdr3_nt: TGTGCCACCAGCAGAGGACTAGCGGGAGGGCCTATTGGCACAGATACGCAGTATTTT; cdr3_aa: CATSRGLAGGPIGTDTQYF
v_call: TRBV25-1; d_call: -; j_call: TRBJ2-5; clone_size: -; cdr3_nt: TGTGCCAGCAGTGGCACTTTACCGGTTCGGACAGACGAGACCCAGTACTTC; cdr3_aa: CASSGTLPVRTDETQYF
v_call: TRBV5-1; d_call: -; j_call: TRBJ1-2; clone_size: -; cdr3_nt: TGCGCCAGCAGCTTGGCGGTGGATTCTGGCTACACCTTC; cdr3_aa: CASSLAVDSGYTF
v_call: TRBV4-3; d_call: -; j_call: TRBJ1-2; clone_size: -; cdr3_nt: TGCGCCAGCAGCCAAGATTCGGGGATTTACTATGGCTACACCTTC; cdr3_aa: CASSQDSGIYYGYTF
v_call: TRBV2; d_call: TRBD2; j_call: TRBJ2-5; clone_size: -; cdr3_nt: TGTGCCAGCAGTGGGGGACTAGCAGAAGAGACCCAGTACTTC; cdr3_aa: CASSGGLAEETQYF
v_call: TRBV7-2; d_call: -; j_call: TRBJ1-1; clone_size: -; cdr3_nt: TGTGCCAGCAGCTTAGCTAGGAACACTGAAGCTTTCTTT; cdr3_aa: CASSLARNTEAFF
v_call: TRBV19; d_call: -; j_call: TRBJ1-5; clone_size: few; cdr3_nt: TGTGCCAGTAGTATAGGCGGCCTGGGCGATCAGCCCCAGCATTTT; cdr3_aa: CASSIGGLGDQPQHF
v_call: TRBV6-4; d_call: -; j_call: TRBJ2-6; clone_size: -; cdr3_nt: TGTGCCAGCAGTGAGGGGTCTGGGGCCAACGTCCTGACTTTC; cdr3_aa: CASSEGSGANVLTF
v_call: TRBV7-2; d_call: TRBD2; j_call: TRBJ2-1; clone_size: -; cdr3_nt: TGTGCCAGCAGCTTAGAATCGGCGGGGGGGCAAGGTGAGCAGTTCTTC; cdr3_aa: CASSLESAGGQGEQFF
v_call: TRBV28; d_call: -; j_call: TRBJ2-4; clone_size: -; cdr3_nt: TGTGCCACAGGAGGGCGGACCAAATACTTC; cdr3_aa: CATGGRTKYF
v_call: TRBV5-1; d_call: -; j_call: TRBJ2-1; clone_size: -; cdr3_nt: TGCGCCAGCAGCTTGGCCGGGGGATCAGGCTCCTACAATGAGCAGTTCTTC; cdr3_aa: CASSLAGGSGSYNEQFF
v_call: TRBV7-6; d_call: TRBD2; j_call: TRBJ2-3; clone_size: -; cdr3_nt: TGTGCCAGCAGCTTAGCAGCGGGAGGTGGCACAGATACGCAGTATTTT; cdr3_aa: CASSLAAGGGTDTQYF
v_call: TRBV7-9; d_call: TRBD1; j_call: TRBJ2-5; clone_size: -; cdr3_nt: TGTGCCAGCAGCTTCGGGACAGGGAATTTTCAGACCCAGTACTTC; cdr3_aa: CASSFGTGNFQTQYF
v_call: TRBV11-2; d_call: TRBD2; j_call: TRBJ2-7; clone_size: -; cdr3_nt: TGTGCCAGCGGCCAGGGACTAGCGGGGGACGAGCAGTACTTC; cdr3_aa: CASGQGLAGDEQYF
v_call: TRBV5-1; d_call: TRBD1; j_call: TRBJ2-5; clone_size: -; cdr3_nt: TGCGCCAGCAGCCAGGGGGCTGGAGAGACCCAGTACTTC; cdr3_aa: CASSQGAGETQYF
v_call: TRBV4-2; d_call: -; j_call: TRBJ2-3; clone_size: once; cdr3_nt: TGTGCCAGCAGCCAAGACGGCTTTATTAGCACAGATACGCAGTATTTT; cdr3_aa: CASSQDGFISTDTQYF
v_call: TRBV2; d_call: TRBD2; j_call: TRBJ2-2; clone_size: -; cdr3_nt: TGTGCCAGCAGTGATATCGGGGGGACCGGGGAGCTGTTTTTT; cdr3_aa: CASSDIGGTGELFF
v_call: TRBV15; d_call: -; j_call: TRBJ1-2; clone_size: once; cdr3_nt: TGTGCCACCAGCAGAGATCTACAGGGAGCTGGCTACACCTTC; cdr3_aa: CATSRDLQGAGYTF
v_call: TRBV5-6; d_call: TRBD2; j_call: TRBJ2-7; clone_size: -; cdr3_nt: TGTGCCAGCAGCTACCAGGGGACTAGCGGGGGGCTTCGCCACTTC; cdr3_aa: CASSYQGTSGGLRHF
v_call: TRBV4-1; d_call: -; j_call: TRBJ1-5; clone_size: -; cdr3_nt: TGCGCCAGCAGCCAATTATGGGTAGACAATCAGCCCCAGCATTTT; cdr3_aa: CASSQLWVDNQPQHF
v_call: TRBV10-2; d_call: -; j_call: TRBJ2-3; clone_size: once; cdr3_nt: TGCGCCAGCAGTGCCGTGTCCCCTAGCACAGATACGCAGTATTTT; cdr3_aa: CASSAVSPSTDTQYF
v_call: TRBV4-1; d_call: -; j_call: TRBJ1-1; clone_size: once; cdr3_nt: TGCGCCAGCAGCCGAGTGAACACTGAAGCTTTCTTT; cdr3_aa: CASSRVNTEAFF
v_call: TRBV2; d_call: TRBD1; j_call: TRBJ2-2; clone_size: -; cdr3_nt: TGTGCCAGCAACCCGGGACAGGGTCCCGGGGAGCTGTTTTTT; cdr3_aa: CASNPGQGPGELFF
v_call: TRBV7-9; d_call: TRBD2; j_call: TRBJ2-2; clone_size: -; cdr3_nt: TGTGCCAGCAGCTCACCTGCCCAGCGGGGAACCGGGGAGCTGTTTTTT; cdr3_aa: CASSSPAQRGTGELFF
v_call: TRBV7-9; d_call: TRBD1; j_call: TRBJ2-3; clone_size: -; cdr3_nt: TGTGCCAGCAGCTCACACAGGGGGGCAGGCACAGATACGCAGTATTTT; cdr3_aa: CASSSHRGAGTDTQYF
v_call: TRBV7-9; d_call: TRBD1; j_call: TRBJ1-5; clone_size: -; cdr3_nt: TGTGCCAGCAGCTTAGCGGCGACAGGGAATTTTGCGAGCAATCAGCCCCAGCATTTT; cdr3_aa: CASSLAATGNFASNQPQHF
v_call: TRBV28; d_call: -; j_call: TRBJ1-5; clone_size: -; cdr3_nt: TGTGCCAGCAGTTTGTTGTTCACAGATAGCAATCAGCCCCAGCATTTT; cdr3_aa: CASSLLFTDSNQPQHF
v_call: TRBV5-4; d_call: -; j_call: TRBJ2-7; clone_size: -; cdr3_nt: TGTGCCAGCAGCTTTACTCAAACCTACGAGCAGTACTTC; cdr3_aa: CASSFTQTYEQYF
v_call: TRBV20-1; d_call: -; j_call: TRBJ2-5; clone_size: -; cdr3_nt: TGCAGTGCTAGTGGGGAGACCCAGTACTTC; cdr3_aa: CSASGETQYF
v_call: TRBV7-8; d_call: TRBD2; j_call: TRBJ2-7; clone_size: -; cdr3_nt: TGTGCCAGCAGCGCGCCCGGGACTAGCGGGGGGGCCGGCTACGAGCAGTACTTC; cdr3_aa: CASSAPGTSGGAGYEQYF
v_call: TRBV2; d_call: -; j_call: TRBJ2-7; clone_size: -; cdr3_nt: TGTGCCACCTTTGGGGGAGGGGGCGGACAGTACTTC; cdr3_aa: CATFGGGGGQYF
v_call: TRBV7-2; d_call: -; j_call: TRBJ2-7; clone_size: -; cdr3_nt: TGTGCCAGCAGCTTTGGGCAGGGTGTATTCTACGAGCAGTACTTC; cdr3_aa: CASSFGQGVFYEQYF
v_call: TRBV7-9; d_call: TRBD2; j_call: TRBJ2-3; clone_size: -; cdr3_nt: TGTGCCAGCAGCCTCACTAGCGGGGGGTTCCTAGTGACAGATACGCAGTATTTT; cdr3_aa: CASSLTSGGFLVTDTQYF
v_call: TRBV5-1; d_call: TRBD2; j_call: TRBJ2-3; clone_size: -; cdr3_nt: TGCGCCAGCAGCTCGAGACTAGCGGGAGGGCAAGATACGCAGTATTTT; cdr3_aa: CASSSRLAGGQDTQYF
v_call: TRBV4-1; d_call: -; j_call: TRBJ2-4; clone_size: few; cdr3_nt: TGCGCCAGCAGCCCCGAGGAAGGGAGACAAAAAAACATTCAGTACTTC; cdr3_aa: CASSPEEGRQKNIQYF
v_call: TRBV6-1; d_call: TRBD2; j_call: TRBJ2-7; clone_size: -; cdr3_nt: TGTGCCAGCAGTGTTGGGACTAGCGGGAGGTCCTTCTTC; cdr3_aa: CASSVGTSGRSFF
v_call: TRBV9; d_call: -; j_call: TRBJ1-1; clone_size: -; cdr3_nt: TGTGCCAGCAGCGAGGGGGGGTTGAACACTGAAGCTTTCTTT; cdr3_aa: CASSEGGLNTEAFF
v_call: TRBV11-3; d_call: TRBD2; j_call: TRBJ2-5; clone_size: -; cdr3_nt: TGTGCCAGCCAGAGCGGGGGCGGGGAGACCCAGTACTTC; cdr3_aa: CASQSGGGETQYF